This T cell receptor beta chain was retrieved from a study of shared clonotypes between healthy human individuals. Study-wide background: Each donor's CD8 memory used one plate, CD8 naive two, each CD4 subset three. Whole-study results and caveats: Naive subsets generally had larger estimated richness than memory subsets. A few donors showed sharing of approximately 5% of naive CD4 clonotypes.

This clone was seen a single time. Antigen specificity is unknown. Trimming stripped 6 bases from V and 6 bases from J, with 19 bases between. This CDR3 has 15 residues. CDR1 is SGHTA and CDR2 is FQGNSA in the germline V gene. CD45RO-negative CD8 cells positively selected for CCR7 made up the naive population, which excluded terminally differentiated effector memory CD45RA+ cells. Profiling relied on immunoSEQ multiplex PCR, and the TCRdb table lists in-frame clones only, not all of them. The sample records 1.5 million to 2.5 million clones, around 96% being singletons. This TCR was sampled from a man aged 18 to 30 in good health. The specimen was naive CD8+ T cells sorted from blood. The chain joins TRBV7-2 to TRBJ2-3; a possible D gene is TRBD2 (5 bases). For the CDR3, the DNA is TGTGCCAGCAGTACAGACGGGGAGATTCTTGATACGCAGTATTTT. Translation: CASSTDGEILDTQYF.